Below, 27 T cell receptor beta chains from the same sample are listed, as sequenced in a study of radiotherapy plus CTLA-4 blockade in lung cancer. Assay used: immunoSEQ multiplex PCR; TCRdb lists only in-frame clones, some missing. The data show around 120,000 clones, about four fifths seen once. Sequencing used peripheral blood, obtained from a patient treated with radiotherapy plus ipilimumab. Every receptor here comes from a human donor with non-small cell lung cancer who had a partial response to radiotherapy plus ipilimumab.

The chain has TRBV27 and TRBJ2-3, with D perhaps TRBD2 (6 bases). V was cut by 5 bases and J by 0 bases, with 15 bases left in between. CDR1 is MNHEY and CDR2 is SMNVEV in the germline V gene (reference sequence). The CDR3 totals 16 residues. CDR3 nucleotide sequence: TGTGCCAGCAGTCCCCGCAGTAGCGGTAGCACAGATACGCAGTATTTT. Translated, it gives CASSPRSSGSTDTQYF.

This clone was detected only once. The chain is built from TRBV30 and TRBJ2-2; maybe TRBD2 (5 bases). This CDR3 is built from 11 residues. Trimming pared 7 bases from V and 4 bases from J, leaving 7 bases between. Germline lookup yields CDR1 GTSNPN and CDR2 SVGIG (reference sequence). The CDR3 loop is CAFRGTGELFF. As DNA, the CDR3 is TGTGCCTTTCGGGGCACCGGGGAGCTGTTTTTT.

As DNA, the CDR3 is TGTGCTAGTGGTCTGGGACTATATGAGGGAGAGACCCAGTACTTC. Its translation: CASGLGLYEGETQYF. The chain couples TRBV12-5 to TRBJ2-5, with TRBD2 matching over 7 bases. The CDR3 loop spans 15 amino acids. V trimming: 5 bases; J trimming: 4 bases; junction bases outside the gene matches: 10. Germline V lookup: CDR1 LGHNT, CDR2 FRNRAP. The whole variable domain, remainder taken from reference TRBV12-5 and TRBJ2-5, is DARVTQTPRHKVTEMGQEVTMRCQPILGHNTVFWYRQTMMQGLELLAYFRNRAPLDDSGMPKDRFSAEMPDATLATLKIQPSEPRDSAVYFCASGLGLYEGETQYFGPGTRLLVL.

The chain links TRBV5-6 to TRBJ2-1; TRBD1 aligns across 7 bases. The CDR3 covers 15 residues. Germline V gene data show CDR1 as SGHDT and CDR2 as YYEEEE. V dropped 4 bases and J dropped 5; count of bases not matched to a gene: 9. CDR3 DNA: TGTGCCAGCAGCCCCCTCGACAGGGTTGACAATGAGCAGTTCTTC. Its translation is CASSPLDRVDNEQFF.

The genes are TRBV5-1 and TRBJ2-1; 13 positions agree with TRBD2. The CDR3 spans 19 residues. Germline V lookup: CDR1 SGHRS, CDR2 YFSETQ. The trim removed 4 bases at V and 0 bases at J, leaving 10 bases unmatched. CDR3 DNA: TGCGCCAGCAGCGTTCCGGGACTAGCGGGACCAAGCTCCTACAATGAGCAGTTCTTC. Amino acids: CASSVPGLAGPSSYNEQFF.

In nucleotides, the CDR3 is TGTGCCAGTAGTATAGTAAAAGGGGTCAGCAATCAGCCCCAGCATTTT. The encoded protein is CASSIVKGVSNQPQHF. The chain recombines TRBV19 with TRBJ1-5, with D perhaps TRBD1 (5 bases). This CDR3 has 16 residues. The V end was cut by 1 base, the J end by 1 base, with 11 bases between. CDR1 LNHDA and CDR2 SQIVND come from the germline V gene (reference sequence).

This chain uses TRBV19 with TRBJ2-1, with 10 positions matching TRBD2. This CDR3 comprises 15 residues. The germline V gene encodes CDR1 LNHDA and CDR2 SQIVND (reference sequence). J gave up 5 bases and V 3 bases, and 4 bases lay outside the gene matches. In DNA, the CDR3 is TGTGCCAGTAGTATTCGGGGGACTAGCGACAATGAGCAGTTCTTC. This translates into CASSIRGTSDNEQFF.

This rearrangement joins TRBV6-1 to TRBJ1-1; TRBD1 aligns across 9 bases. V lost 2 bases and J lost 3; bases outside the gene matches: 4. Looked up from germline, CDR1 is MNHNS and CDR2 is SASEGT. CDR3 size: 15 residues. The CDR3 region is CASSEPRQGDTEAFF. The CDR3, as DNA: TGTGCCAGCAGTGAACCACGACAGGGGGACACTGAAGCTTTCTTT.

This chain links TRBV7-9 with TRBJ1-3; D is possibly TRBD1 (6 bases). V was clipped by 5 bases and J by 2 bases, with 13 bases between them. This CDR3 has 15 residues. Germline V CDR1 and CDR2: SEHNR, FQNEAQ (reference sequence). This CDR3 is CASSPLTGTGNTIYF. CDR3 coding DNA: TGTGCCAGCAGCCCGTTGACAGGAACTGGAAACACCATATATTTT.

The CDR3 coding sequence is TGTGCCAGCAGTTACTCACGGACGGGAGTTAGGGATACGCAGTATTTT. It is translated as CASSYSRTGVRDTQYF. V gene TRBV6-5 combines with J gene TRBJ2-3; TRBD2 might be the D (6 bases). The CDR3 consists of 16 residues. V dropped 0 bases and J dropped 6 bases, with 16 bases sitting between them. Germline lookup yields CDR1 MNHEY and CDR2 SVGAGI.

V gene TRBV4-1 combines with J gene TRBJ1-2; 8 nucleotides match TRBD1. J lost 4 bases, V lost 4 bases, and 5 bases had no gene match. CDR3 length equals 14 residues. Germline CDR1 reads MGHRA; CDR2 reads YSYEKL. The CDR3 DNA reads as TGCGCCAGCAGCCCGGACAGGGCGGCCTATGGCTACACCTTC. Translating it yields CASSPDRAAYGYTF.

This chain joins TRBV27 and TRBJ1-2; TRBD1 matches at 9 bases. The trim removed 5 bases at V and 4 bases at J, leaving 5 bases unmatched. The CDR3 totals 14 residues. Germline loops: CDR1 MNHEY, CDR2 SMNVEV (reference sequence). CDR3 sequence: CASSPGTGIYGYTF. In nucleotides, the CDR3 is TGTGCCAGCAGTCCCGGGACAGGGATCTATGGCTACACCTTC.

The chain links TRBV5-6 to TRBJ1-6; TRBD1 aligns across 7 bases. CDR3 length: 14 amino acids. Losses at the gene ends were 1 base for V and 12 bases for J; bases not matched to a gene: 7. The germline CDR1 and CDR2 sequences are SGHDT and YYEEEE. The CDR3: CASSLPTGSIPLHF. CDR3 DNA sequence: TGTGCCAGCAGCTTGCCGACAGGGTCTATACCCCTCCACTTT. Full variable domain (missing parts from reference TRBV5-6 and TRBJ1-6): DAGVTQSPTHLIKTRGQQVTLRCSPKSGHDTVSWYQQALGQGPQFIFQYYEEEERQRGNFPDRFSGHQFPNYSSELNVNALLLGDSALYLCASSLPTGSIPLHFGNGTRLTVT.

The chain couples TRBV5-5 to TRBJ1-3; D is perhaps TRBD1 (5 bases). V was pared by 4 bases and J by 4 bases, with 12 bases between. CDR3 length: 14 amino acids. Germline CDR1 SGHKS, CDR2 YYEKEE (reference sequence). The CDR3 DNA sequence: TGTGCCAGCAGCCAGGGAATGAGCGGAAACACCATATATTTT. As protein: CASSQGMSGNTIYF.

The chain couples TRBV5-1 to TRBJ2-7; D is undetermined. The length of the CDR3 is 13 residues. V dropped 0 bases and J dropped 3 bases, with 7 bases sitting between them. Germline assignment: CDR1 SGHRS and CDR2 YFSETQ. The CDR3 loop is CASSLGLIYEQYF. DNA for the CDR3: TGCGCCAGCAGCTTGGGGCTGATCTACGAGCAGTACTTC.

The V and J genes are TRBV19 and TRBJ2-2, with TRBD1 matching over 7 bases. CDR1 is LNHDA, CDR2 SQIVND, per germline (reference sequence). The CDR3 is made up of 14 amino acids. V lost 9 bases and J lost 1; bases outside the gene matches: 5. Here the CDR3 reads CASHRTGNTGELFF. The CDR3 nucleotides are TGTGCCAGCCATAGGACAGGGAACACCGGGGAGCTGTTTTTT.

The genes are TRBV5-4 and TRBJ2-2, with 9 nucleotides matching TRBD2. Germline V CDR1 and CDR2: SGHNT, YYREEE (reference sequence). V lost 4 bases, J lost 1 base, and 5 bases stayed unmatched. The CDR3 has 16 residues. CDR3: CASSGGTSLNTGELFF. The CDR3 DNA is TGTGCCAGCAGCGGGGGGACTAGCTTGAACACCGGGGAGCTGTTTTTT.

The chain links TRBV10-3 to TRBJ2-1, with 11 bases that match TRBD2. This CDR3 has 13 residues. Trimming removed 9 bases from V and 5 bases from J; junction bases left unmatched: 3. The germline V gene has CDR1 ENHRY and CDR2 SYGVKD. The DNA of the CDR3 is TGTGCCATGGGGACTAGCGGAAACAATGAGCAGTTCTTC. Encoded protein: CAMGTSGNNEQFF.

This clone showed up just a few times. V is TRBV6-1 and J is TRBJ2-5; D gene ambiguous. The CDR3 has 10 residues. Trimming pared 7 bases from V and 5 bases from J, leaving 5 bases between. Germline V gene lookup returns CDR1 MNHNS and CDR2 SASEGT. As DNA, the CDR3 is TGTGCCAGCAAGGAGGAGACCCAGTACTTC. Residues: CASKEETQYF.

The chain employs TRBV6-8 and TRBJ2-7; the D gene is possibly TRBD1 (6 bases). The CDR3 spans 18 residues. Germline values: CDR1 MNHGY, CDR2 SAAAGT. The V end was cut by 4 bases, the J end by 2 bases, with 24 bases between. The CDR3 reads CASSCGFSEGQNAYEQYV. CDR3 in DNA: TGTGCCAGCAGTTGTGGATTTAGTGAGGGACAAAATGCCTACGAGCAGTACGTC.

The chain combines TRBV19 with TRBJ2-3, with TRBD1 matching over 7 bases. Trimming took 7 bases from V and 2 from J; bases not matched to a gene: 9. Germline-derived CDR1 and CDR2 are LNHDA and SQIVND (reference sequence). CDR3 length: 15 residues. Here the CDR3 reads CASKGAGTSTDTQYF. Here the CDR3 DNA reads TGTGCCAGTAAGGGGGCGGGCACCTCCACAGATACGCAGTATTTT.

The chain is built from TRBV6-1 and TRBJ2-5; tentative D call: TRBD2 (5 bases). The J call is uncertain, as TRBJ2-7 better fits the DNA end. The CDR3 runs to 15 residues. From germline, CDR1 is MNHNS and CDR2 SASEGT. CDR3 region: CASTDLSGISYEQYF. The CDR3 nucleotides are TGTGCCAGCACCGACCTTTCCGGGATCTCCTACGAGCAGTACTTC.

CDR3 nucleotides: TGTGCCAGCAGTGGACAGGGGAGCAATCAGCCCCAGCATTTT. It encodes CASSGQGSNQPQHF. This chain connects TRBV2 to TRBJ1-5; 8 bases are shared with TRBD1. The ends lost 4 bases at V and 1 base at J; junction bases unmatched: 0. CDR3 length equals 14 residues. Looked up from germline, CDR1 is SNHLY and CDR2 is FYNNEI.

The chain couples TRBV6-5 to TRBJ2-3; 8 bases align to TRBD1. J gave up 2 bases and V 2 bases, and 3 bases lay outside the gene matches. CDR3 size: 15 residues. Germline V lookup: CDR1 MNHEY, CDR2 SVGAGI. As DNA, the CDR3 is TGTGCCAGCAGTTACGGGGACAGGATCACAGATACGCAGTATTTT. This codes for CASSYGDRITDTQYF.

The sample holds a few counts of this clone. The genes are TRBV25-1 and TRBJ1-2, with D uncertain. CDR1 and CDR2 from the germline V gene are MGHDK and SYGVNS. This CDR3 is 12 amino acids long. The V gene lost 10 bases and the J gene lost 4 bases, with 13 bases spanning the gap. The CDR3 region is CATRYDTYGYTF. Here the CDR3 DNA reads TGTGCCACCCGATATGACACCTATGGCTACACCTTC.

The chain joins TRBV19 to TRBJ2-1; 10 bases are a match to TRBD2. CDR3 length: 14 residues. Germline V gene lookup returns CDR1 LNHDA and CDR2 SQIVND (reference sequence). Trimming cost V 7 bases and J 1 base; bases outside gene matches: 1. DNA for the CDR3: TGTGCCAGTAAGCGGGAGGGATCCTACAATGAGCAGTTCTTC. Its protein product is CASKREGSYNEQFF.

The chain recombines TRBV29-1 with TRBJ1-4; D gene unclear. V was cut by 4 bases and J by 3 bases, with 9 bases left in between. Germline CDR1 and CDR2: SQVTM and ANQGSEA. The CDR3 loop spans 13 amino acids. This CDR3 reads CSVARGANEKLFF. The CDR3 DNA sequence: TGCAGCGTTGCCCGCGGAGCTAATGAAAAACTGTTTTTT.